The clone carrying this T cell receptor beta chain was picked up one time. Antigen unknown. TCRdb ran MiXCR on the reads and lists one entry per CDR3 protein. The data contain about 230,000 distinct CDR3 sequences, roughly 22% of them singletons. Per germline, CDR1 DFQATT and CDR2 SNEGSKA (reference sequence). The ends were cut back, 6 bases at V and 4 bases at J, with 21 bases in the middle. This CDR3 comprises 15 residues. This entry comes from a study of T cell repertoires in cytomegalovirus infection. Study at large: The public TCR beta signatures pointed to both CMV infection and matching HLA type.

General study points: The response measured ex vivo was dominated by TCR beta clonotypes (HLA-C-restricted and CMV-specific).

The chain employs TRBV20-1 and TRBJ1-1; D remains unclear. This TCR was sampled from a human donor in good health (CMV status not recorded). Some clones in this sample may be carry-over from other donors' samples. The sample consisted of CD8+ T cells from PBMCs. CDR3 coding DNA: TGCAGTGCCACCCCCAGGTTTATTCCTCGCACTGAAGCTTTCTTT. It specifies CSATPRFIPRTEAFF.